Sequencing of this T cell receptor (beta chain) was carried out in a study of tumor and adjacent non-tumor tissue in lung cancer. For the study at large: The patients, roughly 9 men and 5 or 6 women, were about 31 to 80 with stage I to III disease. On average, productive TCRbeta reads reached about 4.17 million per sample. Study findings and constraints: Tumor repertoires had a smaller top 100 clone share than normal lung.

The sample holds one count of this clonotype. What it binds is unknown. Germline is not matched at one junction end, which may reflect a read error. This CDR3 contains 15 residues. Germline assignment: CDR1 MNHNS and CDR2 SASEGT. RNA was extracted from bulk tissue without any cell sorting. Chemotherapy-naive patients with new lung cancer underwent thoracic surgery in China, August–late 2014. A modified ARM-PCR protocol with three rounds of nested PCR amplified TCRbeta. TCRdb re-analysed the multiplex PCR reads in MiXCR, keeping a single row per CDR3 protein. The sample consists of around 120,000 distinct CDR3 sequences, 66% of them appearing once.

The TCR sequence derives from a man aged 25-40 years with non-small cell lung cancer. The source material was lung tumor tissue. The J gene is TRBJ2-2, the V gene TRBV6-1; 9 positions match TRBD1. The CDR3 reads CASISGTGNTGELFF. The CDR3 DNA sequence: TGTGCCAGCATCTCCGGGACAGGGAACACCGGAGAGCTGTTTTTT.